The present entry profiles one T cell receptor beta chain with its context. It lacks a known antigen. Per-base qualities were not stored, and no clone one base away is much larger. Counted from cysteine to phenylalanine, this CDR3 has 13 amino acids. Only the CDR3 part of the read is kept: 39 bases, read in frame from the first base. V is reduced by 6 bases and J by 5 bases, leaving a spacing of 11 bases between them. The germline V gene provides CDR1 ENHRY and CDR2 SYGVKD. The approximately 39 donors, aged about 6 to 90 years, were systemically healthy Caucasian individuals from Russia. Roughly 9.5 milliliters of peripheral blood were drawn from each donor into EDTA-treated Vacutainer tubes. Ficoll-Paque density-gradient centrifugation was used to isolate PBMCs, with at least 7 million per sample. Trizol reagent was used to extract total RNA from the PBMCs, yielding at least 5.5 micrograms per sample. Naive CD45RAhigh/CD27high T cell percentages were measured by flow cytometry on a PBMC aliquot from every donor.

Library prep was done by 5' RACE. The sequencer listed for this sample is Illumina HiSeq 2500. The second PCR ran for roughly 7 to 12 cycles and used a J-beta primer mix along with a sample-barcoded 5' primer. A template-switch 5' adaptor carrying 12 random nucleotides introduced a unique molecular identifier onto each TCR beta cDNA molecule. Each sample yielded at least 2.5 million CDR3-containing paired-end reads. All of the RNA was converted into first-strand cDNA using the Mint cDNA synthesis kit, with a TRBC-specific oligonucleotide serving as the primer. After uracil-DNA glycosylase treatment, a first 18-cycle PCR used universal primers M1SS and BC2_uni_R on all cDNA. The published analysis was carried out like this. Normalization of each sample was performed by random selection of 1 million high-quality reads, each carrying a distinct molecular identifier. Reads with shared molecular identifiers were discarded instead of being binned into consensus sequences. CDR3 identification, clonotype clustering and error correction used MiTCR with a Q25 quality threshold and the strictest error-elimination algorithm. Lower-bound total TCR beta diversity was estimated with a nonparametric unseen species model using Euler transformation. TCRdb trimmed the raw reads at Q25, called clones with MiXCR and kept productive beta chains. Here each entry gathers all rows of one CDR3 protein and keeps the most common genes and DNA. The V and J calls and clone size come from TCRdb's table, not from the authors' own analysis. Here the sample has fewer than 600,000 distinct CDR3 sequences; around a quarter occur a single time. Of the sample, approximately 3.6% falls within the top ten clones.

The data derive from a study of blood T cells in healthy people across ages (dated by TCRdb to 2013 to 2016). Some background on the complete study: In model experiments, roughly one uniquely barcoded TCR beta cDNA molecule per two T cells was captured by template switching. Using deep sequencing normalized with unique cDNA molecular identifiers, the study measured how TCR beta repertoire diversity changes with age. The donors were split into four age groups: young (average about 15 years), middle-aged (roughly 40), aged (approximately 60) and long-lived (roughly 80). Two additional independent replicas of 1 million unique cDNA reads from the same blood draw were analyzed for two donors (one aged 18 to 30 and one aged 80 or older).

What the study reported, not specific to this receptor: Estimates of total diversity from one million sequenced T cells were regarded as lower bounds and underestimates. Compared with the aged group, more naive CD4+ T cells, fewer expanded clones and increased TCR diversity were shown by the long-lived group, suggesting age selection. As age increased, observed TCR beta diversity per million T cells dropped in a roughly linear way, and a significant reduction was already evident by age 40. Donor CMV infection status was unknown, potentially confounding age-related changes in expanded clonotypes. There was a strong correlation between observed TCR beta diversity and the percentage of naive T cells measured by flow cytometry. Bulk unsorted PBMC profiling prevented conclusive comparison of naive and antigen-experienced compartments.

These data also formed part of another study, on T cells of mothers and their children. The second study's authors report: The donors were nine systemically healthy Caucasian individuals, made up of three mothers and their six children. cDNA synthesis used all of the extracted RNA, with around 1.4 ug of RNA in each 15 ul reaction. In the second PCR, sample barcodes and 2-4 random nucleotides were introduced via the M1S primer. Each mother yielded over 8 million TCR beta CDR3 reads and each child 2.5 million to 3 million reads. Thymic selection similarly shapes TCR recombination output in related and unrelated pairs, with minor effect from inherited differences. Normalized repertoire overlap was always found to be slightly, but never significantly, higher in related mother-child pairs than in unrelated mother-child pairs. No persistent microchimeric T cell clones were found, with a detection sensitivity of roughly 100 clones per million clonotypes. The study used deep NGS to compare TCR beta repertoires of mothers and children, seeking features distinguishing related mother-child pairs from unrelated individuals. Mothers averaged roughly 36 +/- 4 years of age and children averaged approximately 11 +/- 4 years. Libraries were sequenced on Illumina HiSeq 2000 with 100+100 nt paired-end reads after adapter ligation with NEBNext reagents. Mother and child libraries were prepared a month apart and sequenced in separate runs to prevent cross-contamination. For each donor, somewhere between roughly 500,000 and 2,300,000 distinct TCR beta clonotypes were identified. Naive TCR beta clonotypes were estimated from low-frequency clonotypes matched to each donor's FACS-determined naive share, without sorting.

The sample consisted of blood. Here the chain combines TRBV10-3 and TRBJ2-1; the D gene identity is not certain. The TCR was taken from a boy younger than 10 in good health. The sequenced DNA is TGTGCCATCAGACGAGATCCCAACAATGAGCAGTTCTTC. The encoded protein is CAIRRDPNNEQFF.